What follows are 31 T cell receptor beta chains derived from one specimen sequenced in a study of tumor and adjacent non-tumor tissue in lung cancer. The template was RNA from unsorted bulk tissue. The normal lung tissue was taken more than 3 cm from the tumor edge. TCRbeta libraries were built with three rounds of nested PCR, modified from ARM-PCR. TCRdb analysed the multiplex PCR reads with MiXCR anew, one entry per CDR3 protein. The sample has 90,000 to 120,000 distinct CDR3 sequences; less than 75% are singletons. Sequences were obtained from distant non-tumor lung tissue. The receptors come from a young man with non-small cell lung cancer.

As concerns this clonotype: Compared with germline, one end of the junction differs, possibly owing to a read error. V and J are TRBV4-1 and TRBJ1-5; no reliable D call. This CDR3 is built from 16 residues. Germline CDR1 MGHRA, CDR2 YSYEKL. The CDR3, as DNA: TGCGCCAGCGGCGACCCGACACAGTATAGCAATCAGCCCCAACATTTT. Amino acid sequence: CASGDPTQYSNQPQHF.

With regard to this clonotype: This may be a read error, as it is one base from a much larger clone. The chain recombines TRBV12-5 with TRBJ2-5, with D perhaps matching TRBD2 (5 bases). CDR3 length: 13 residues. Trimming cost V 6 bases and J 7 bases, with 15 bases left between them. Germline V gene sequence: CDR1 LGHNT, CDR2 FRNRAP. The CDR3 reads CASGKDFWGTQYF. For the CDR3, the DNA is TGTGCTAGTGGCAAGGACTTTTGGGGGACCCAGTACTTC.

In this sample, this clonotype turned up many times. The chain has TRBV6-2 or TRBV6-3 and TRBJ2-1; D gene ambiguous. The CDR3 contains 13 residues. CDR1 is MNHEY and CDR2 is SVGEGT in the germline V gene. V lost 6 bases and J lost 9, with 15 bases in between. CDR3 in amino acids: CASSSLLGSEQFF. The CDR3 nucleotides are TGTGCCAGCAGCTCCCTTCTTGGAAGTGAGCAGTTCTTC.

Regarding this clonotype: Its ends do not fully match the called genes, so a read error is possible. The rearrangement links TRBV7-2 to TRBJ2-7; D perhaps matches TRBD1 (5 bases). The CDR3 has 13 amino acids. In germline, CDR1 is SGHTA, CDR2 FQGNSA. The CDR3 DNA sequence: TGTGCCAGCAGCTTAGAGCGTTTACAGGAGCATTACTTC. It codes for CASSLERLQEHYF.

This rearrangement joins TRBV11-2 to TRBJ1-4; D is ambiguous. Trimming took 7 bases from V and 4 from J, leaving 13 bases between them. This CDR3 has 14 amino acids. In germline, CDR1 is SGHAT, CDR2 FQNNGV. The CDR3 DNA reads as TGTGCCAGCAACAATAGGGCAATTAATGAAAAACTGTTTTTT. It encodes CASNNRAINEKLFF.

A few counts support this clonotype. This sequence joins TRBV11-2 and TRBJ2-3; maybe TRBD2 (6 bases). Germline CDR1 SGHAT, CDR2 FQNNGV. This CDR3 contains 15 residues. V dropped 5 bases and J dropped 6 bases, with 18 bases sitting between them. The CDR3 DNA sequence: TGTGCCAGCAGCGTGGGACTCGGTAGGTGGGATACGCAGTATTTT. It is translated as CASSVGLGRWDTQYF.

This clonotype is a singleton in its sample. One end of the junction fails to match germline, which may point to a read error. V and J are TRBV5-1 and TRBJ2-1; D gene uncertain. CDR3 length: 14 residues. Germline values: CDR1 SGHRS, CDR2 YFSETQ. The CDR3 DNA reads TGTGCCAGCAGCTCCGGAAGCGCCTACAATGAGCAGTTCTTC. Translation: CASSSGSAYNEQFF.

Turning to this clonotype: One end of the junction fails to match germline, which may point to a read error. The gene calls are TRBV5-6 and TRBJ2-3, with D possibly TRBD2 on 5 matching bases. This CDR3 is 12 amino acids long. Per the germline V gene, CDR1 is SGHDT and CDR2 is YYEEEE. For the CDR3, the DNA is TGTGCCAGCAGCTCGGCCGGGAATACGCAATATTTT. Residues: CASSSAGNTQYF.

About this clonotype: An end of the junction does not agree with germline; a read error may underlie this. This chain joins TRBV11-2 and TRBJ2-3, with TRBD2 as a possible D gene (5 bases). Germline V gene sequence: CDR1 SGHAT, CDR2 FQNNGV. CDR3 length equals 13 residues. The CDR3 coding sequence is TGTGCCATCAGCTTAGCGAGTACCAGATACGCAGTATTT. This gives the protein CAISLASTRYAVF.

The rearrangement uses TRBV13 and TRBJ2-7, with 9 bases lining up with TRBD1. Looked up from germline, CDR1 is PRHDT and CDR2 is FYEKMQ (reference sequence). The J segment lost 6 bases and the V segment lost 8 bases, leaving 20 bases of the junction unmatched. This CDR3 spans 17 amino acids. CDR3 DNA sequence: TGTGCCAGCGGCCAGGAGGGTGACTGGACAGGGGTATCCGAGCAGTACTTC. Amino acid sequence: CASGQEGDWTGVSEQYF. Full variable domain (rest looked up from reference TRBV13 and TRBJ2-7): AAGVIQSPRHLIKEKRETATLKCYPIPRHDTVYWYQQGPGQDPQFLISFYEKMQSDKGSIPDRFSAQQFSDYHSELNMSSLELGDSALYFCASGQEGDWTGVSEQYFGPGTRLTVT.

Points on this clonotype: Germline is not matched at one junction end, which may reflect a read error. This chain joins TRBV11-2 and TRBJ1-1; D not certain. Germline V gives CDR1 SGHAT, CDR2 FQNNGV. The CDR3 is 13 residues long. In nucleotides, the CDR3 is TGTACCAGCAGCTTAGTAGGAAGTACTGAAGCTTTCTTT. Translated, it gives CTSSLVGSTEAFF.

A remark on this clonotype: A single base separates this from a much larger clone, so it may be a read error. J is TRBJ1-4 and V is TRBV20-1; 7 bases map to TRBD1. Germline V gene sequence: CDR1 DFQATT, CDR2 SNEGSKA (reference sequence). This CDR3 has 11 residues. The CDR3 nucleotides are TGCAGCGGGACAGTTGATGAAAAACTGTTTTTT. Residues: CSGTVDEKLFF.

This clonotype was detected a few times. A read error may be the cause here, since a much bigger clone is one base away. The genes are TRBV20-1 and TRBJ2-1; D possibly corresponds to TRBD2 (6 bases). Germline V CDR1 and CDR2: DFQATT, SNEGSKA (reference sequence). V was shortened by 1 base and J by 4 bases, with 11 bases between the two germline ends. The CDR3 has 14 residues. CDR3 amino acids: CSARVPGVYNEQFF. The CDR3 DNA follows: TGCAGTGCTAGAGTTCCGGGGGTGTACAATGAGCAGTTCTTC.

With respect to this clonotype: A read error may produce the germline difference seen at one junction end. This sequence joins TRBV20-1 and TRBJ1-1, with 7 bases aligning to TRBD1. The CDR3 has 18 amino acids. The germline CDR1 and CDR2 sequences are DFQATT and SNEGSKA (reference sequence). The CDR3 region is CSAMVSGGAGTSGIEAFF. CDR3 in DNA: TGCAGTGCAATGGTATCAGGGGGGGCAGGAACGAGCGGCATTGAAGCTTTCTTC.

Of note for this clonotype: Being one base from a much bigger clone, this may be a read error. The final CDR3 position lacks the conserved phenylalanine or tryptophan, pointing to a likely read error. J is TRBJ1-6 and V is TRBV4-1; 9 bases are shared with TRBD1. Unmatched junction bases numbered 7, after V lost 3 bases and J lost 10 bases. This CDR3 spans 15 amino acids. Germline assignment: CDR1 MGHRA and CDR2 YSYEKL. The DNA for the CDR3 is TGCGCCAGCAGCCAGCTCCGGGACAGGGCCTCACCCCTCCACTCT. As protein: CASSQLRDRASPLHS.

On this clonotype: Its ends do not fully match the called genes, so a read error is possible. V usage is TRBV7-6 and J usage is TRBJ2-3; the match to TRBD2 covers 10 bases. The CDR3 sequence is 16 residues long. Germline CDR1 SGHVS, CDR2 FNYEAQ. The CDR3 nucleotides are TGTGCCGGCAGCTTAGACAGCGGGAGGGCCTTATATACGCAGTATTTT. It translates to CAGSLDSGRALYTQYF.

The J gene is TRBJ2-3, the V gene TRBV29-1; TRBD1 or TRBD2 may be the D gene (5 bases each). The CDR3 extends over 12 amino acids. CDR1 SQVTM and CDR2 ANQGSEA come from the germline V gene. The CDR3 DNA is TGCAACCTGTCATGGCACCGGGACCCTCAGTATTTT. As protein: CNLSWHRDPQYF.

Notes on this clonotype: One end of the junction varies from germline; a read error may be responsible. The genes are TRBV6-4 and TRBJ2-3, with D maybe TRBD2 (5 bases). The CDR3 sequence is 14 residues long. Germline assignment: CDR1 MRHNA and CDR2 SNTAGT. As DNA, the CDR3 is TGTGCTAGCAGTCCGGGATTTAGCACAGATACGCAGTATTTT. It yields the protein CASSPGFSTDTQYF.

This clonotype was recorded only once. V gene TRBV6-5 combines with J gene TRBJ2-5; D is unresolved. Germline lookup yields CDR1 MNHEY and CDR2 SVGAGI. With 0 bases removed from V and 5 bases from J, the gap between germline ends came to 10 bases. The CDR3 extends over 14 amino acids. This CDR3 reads CASSYSANPETQYF. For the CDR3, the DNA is TGTGCCAGCAGTTACTCGGCAAATCCTGAGACCCAGTACTTC.

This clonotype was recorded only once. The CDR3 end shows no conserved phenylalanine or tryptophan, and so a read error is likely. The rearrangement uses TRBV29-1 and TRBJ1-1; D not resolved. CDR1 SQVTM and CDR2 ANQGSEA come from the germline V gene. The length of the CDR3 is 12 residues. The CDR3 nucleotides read TGCAGCGTTGCGAATTCAAACATTGAAGCTTTCTAT. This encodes CSVANSNIEAFY.

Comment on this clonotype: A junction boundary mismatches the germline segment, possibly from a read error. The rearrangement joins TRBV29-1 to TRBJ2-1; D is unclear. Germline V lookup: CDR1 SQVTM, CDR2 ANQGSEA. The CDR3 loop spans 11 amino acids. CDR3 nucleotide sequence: TGCAGCGTTGTAAGAGGCAATGAGCAATTCTTC. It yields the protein CSVVRGNEQFF.

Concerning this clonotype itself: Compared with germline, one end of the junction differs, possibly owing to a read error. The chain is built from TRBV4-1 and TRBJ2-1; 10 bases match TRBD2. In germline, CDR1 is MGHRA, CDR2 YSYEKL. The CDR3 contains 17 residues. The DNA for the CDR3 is TGCTCCAGCAGCCAAGAAGAGTCGGGACTAGCGTACAATGAGCAGTTCTTC. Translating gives CSSSQEESGLAYNEQFF.

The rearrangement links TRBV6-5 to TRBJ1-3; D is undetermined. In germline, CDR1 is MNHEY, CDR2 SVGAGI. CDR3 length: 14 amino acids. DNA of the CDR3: TGTGTCAGTAGACCGACCTACGATTCGAACACCATATATTTT. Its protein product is CVSRPTYDSNTIYF.

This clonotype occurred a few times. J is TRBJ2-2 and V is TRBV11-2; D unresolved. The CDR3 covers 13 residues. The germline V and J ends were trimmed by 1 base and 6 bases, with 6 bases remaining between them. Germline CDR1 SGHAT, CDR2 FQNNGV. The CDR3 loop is CASSLAGPGELFF. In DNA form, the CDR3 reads TGTGCCAGCAGCTTAGCCGGTCCCGGGGAGCTGTTTTTT.

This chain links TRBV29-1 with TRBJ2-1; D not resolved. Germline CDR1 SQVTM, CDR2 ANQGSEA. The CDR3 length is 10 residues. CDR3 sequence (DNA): TGCAACGCCGCGGCGAATGAGCAGTTCTTC. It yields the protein CNAAANEQFF.

DNA for the CDR3: TGTGCCAGCAGTGACGCCGACATGGGACGGGTCGGAGAGACCCAGTACTTC. Amino acids: CASSDADMGRVGETQYF. The chain carries TRBV2 and TRBJ2-5, with D perhaps matching TRBD1 or TRBD2 (5 bases each). The V and J ends lost 3 bases and 4 bases respectively, with 21 bases between them. Per the germline V gene, CDR1 is SNHLY and CDR2 is FYNNEI. The CDR3 runs 17 residues. The whole variable domain, remainder taken from reference TRBV2 and TRBJ2-5, is EPEVTQTPSHQVTQMGQEVILRCVPISNHLYFYWYRQILGQKVEFLVSFYNNEISEKSEIFDDQFSVERPDGSNFTLKIRSTKLEDSAMYFCASSDADMGRVGETQYFGPGTRLLVL.

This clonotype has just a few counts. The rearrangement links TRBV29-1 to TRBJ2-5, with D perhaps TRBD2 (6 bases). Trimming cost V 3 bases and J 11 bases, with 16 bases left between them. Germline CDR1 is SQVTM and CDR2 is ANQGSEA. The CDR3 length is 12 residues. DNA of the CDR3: TGCAGCGTTGACAGCGTATTAGCGGAACAGTACTTC. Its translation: CSVDSVLAEQYF.

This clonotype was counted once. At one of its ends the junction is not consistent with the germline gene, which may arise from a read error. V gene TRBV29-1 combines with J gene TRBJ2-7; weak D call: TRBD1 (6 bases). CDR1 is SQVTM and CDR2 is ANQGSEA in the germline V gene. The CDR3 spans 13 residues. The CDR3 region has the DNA TGCAGCGCTGTGACAGGAGGCTCCCACGAGCAGTACTTC. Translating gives CSAVTGGSHEQYF.

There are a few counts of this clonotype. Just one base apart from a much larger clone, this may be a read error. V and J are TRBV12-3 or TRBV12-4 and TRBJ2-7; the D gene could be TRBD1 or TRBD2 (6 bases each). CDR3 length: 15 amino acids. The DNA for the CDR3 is TGTGCCATCAACCGTCGGGGGCGACCTCCCCACGAGCGGTACTTC. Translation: CAINRRGRPPHERYF.

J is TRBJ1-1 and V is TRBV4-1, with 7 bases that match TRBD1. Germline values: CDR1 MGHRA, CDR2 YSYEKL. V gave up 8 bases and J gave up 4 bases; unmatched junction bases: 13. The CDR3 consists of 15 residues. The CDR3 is CASQDIYRGGTEAFF. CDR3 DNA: TGCGCCAGCCAAGATATCTACAGGGGAGGCACTGAAGCTTTCTTT.

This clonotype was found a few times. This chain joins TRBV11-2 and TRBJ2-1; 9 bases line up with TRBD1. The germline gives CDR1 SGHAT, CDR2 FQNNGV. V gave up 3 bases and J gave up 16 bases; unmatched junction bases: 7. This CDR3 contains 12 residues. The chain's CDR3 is CASSFRTGEEFF. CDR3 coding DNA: TGTGCCAGCAGCTTCCGGACAGGGGAGGAATTCTTC.